A single sample gave rise to the 23 T cell receptor beta chains below, sequenced in a study of shared clonotypes between healthy human individuals (TCRdb year 2020). The library was produced with the immunoSEQ multiplex PCR assay. TCRdb provides this immuneACCESS table in a form limited to in-frame rearrangements. Some clones are lacking; in checked studies, under half of them reflect an unresolved V gene, and why the rest are absent is not known. Within this sample are some 2.3 million clones, with more than 80% of them counted one time only. About 0.37% of the sample lies in the top ten. The sample comprised naive CD4+ T cells from PBMCs. The cell subset or site label on this specimen signifies: CD45RA+ positively selected. Receptor source: a man in his late teens or twenties in good health. Some clones in this sample may be carry-over from other donors' samples.

This chain uses TRBV7-9 with TRBJ1-2; 7 bases agree with TRBD1. Looked up from germline, CDR1 is SEHNR and CDR2 is FQNEAQ (reference sequence). Trimming took 4 bases from V and 2 from J; bases not matched to a gene: 10. The CDR3 is 16 residues long. The CDR3 reads CASSSPMTGSNYGYTF. The DNA of the CDR3 is TGTGCCAGCAGCTCGCCGATGACAGGGAGCAACTATGGCTACACCTTC.

The DNA of the CDR3 is TGTGCCAGCAGTCCGTGGGACTTGCCGAGAGGAATGGATACGCAGTATTTT. The encoded protein is CASSPWDLPRGMDTQYF. The chain couples TRBV27 to TRBJ2-3; D possibly corresponds to TRBD2 (6 bases). Trimming pared 5 bases from V and 6 bases from J, leaving 24 bases between. Looked up from germline, CDR1 is MNHEY and CDR2 is SMNVEV (reference sequence). The CDR3 covers 17 residues.

This chain links TRBV5-6 with TRBJ2-7; no firm D call. Per germline, CDR1 SGHDT and CDR2 YYEEEE. This CDR3 contains 13 residues. V lost 5 bases to trimming and J lost 0 bases, with 9 bases between them. The CDR3 loop reads CASRDVNSYEQYF. The CDR3 region has the DNA TGTGCCAGCAGGGACGTAAACTCCTACGAGCAGTACTTC.

Concerning this clone itself: Other DNA sequences in the sample encode the same CDR3. The V and J genes are TRBV19 and TRBJ2-6; the D gene is possibly TRBD1 (6 bases). Trimming pared 3 bases from V and 0 bases from J, leaving 9 bases between. The germline V gene encodes CDR1 LNHDA and CDR2 SQIVND (reference sequence). The CDR3 is 16 amino acids. The CDR3, as DNA: TGTGCCAGTAGTATCGTGACAGGCTCTGGGGCCAACGTCCTGACTTTC. Its protein is CASSIVTGSGANVLTF. Together with reference TRBV19 and TRBJ2-6, the CDR3 gives the full variable domain: DGGITQSPKYLFRKEGQNVTLSCEQNLNHDAMYWYRQDPGQGLRLIYYSQIVNDFQKGDIAEGYSVSREKKESFPLTVTSAQKNPTAFYLCASSIVTGSGANVLTFGAGSRLTVL.

The chain carries TRBV19 and TRBJ2-7; 9 nucleotides match TRBD1. There are 15 residues in the CDR3. V dropped 8 bases and J dropped 2; count of bases not matched to a gene: 10. Germline V gene sequence: CDR1 LNHDA, CDR2 SQIVND (reference sequence). CDR3: CASGQGGTGTYEQYF. The CDR3 coding sequence is TGTGCCAGTGGTCAAGGGGGGACAGGGACCTACGAGCAGTACTTC.

In its sample, this clone was seen once. V gene TRBV7-9 combines with J gene TRBJ2-1, with D possibly matching TRBD2 (7 bases). V lost 5 bases and J lost 8, with 13 bases in between. The CDR3 contains 13 residues. CDR1 and CDR2 from the germline V gene are SEHNR and FQNEAQ (reference sequence). The CDR3 protein is CASSQGGGDEQFF. CDR3 sequence (DNA): TGTGCCAGCAGCCAAGGGGGGGGTGATGAGCAGTTCTTC.

In the case of this clone: Other DNA sequences in this sample translate to the same CDR3. This sequence joins TRBV20-1 and TRBJ2-7; D is unclear. The CDR3 runs to 11 residues. Trimming took 3 bases from V and 2 from J, leaving 5 bases between them. Germline lookup yields CDR1 DFQATT and CDR2 SNEGSKA (reference sequence). The CDR3 DNA reads as TGCAGTGCTAGGGGCGCCTACGAGCAGTACTTC. Amino acids: CSARGAYEQYF.

The CDR3 spells CASSSPDRYEQYF. The DNA of the CDR3 is TGTGCCAGCAGCTCACCCGATAGGTACGAGCAGTACTTC. This chain uses TRBV5-4 with TRBJ2-7; D uncertain. Trimming took 3 bases from V and 4 from J, leaving 11 bases between them. The CDR3 loop spans 13 amino acids. The germline gives CDR1 SGHNT, CDR2 YYREEE (reference sequence).

The chain couples TRBV7-2 to TRBJ1-4, with D perhaps matching TRBD1 (6 bases). The CDR3 has 14 amino acids. Germline V gene sequence: CDR1 SGHTA, CDR2 FQGNSA. Deletions cut 4 bases from V and 8 bases from J, with 14 bases between. For the CDR3, the DNA is TGTGCCAGCAGCTCCACAGGGTTCGGCGAAAAACTGTTTTTT. Translated, it gives CASSSTGFGEKLFF.

The rearrangement joins TRBV6-5 to TRBJ1-1; 7 bases are a match to TRBD1. Trimming removed 4 bases from V and 7 bases from J; junction bases left unmatched: 12. Germline-derived CDR1 and CDR2 are MNHEY and SVGAGI. The CDR3 consists of 15 residues. The CDR3 is CASSSEGAGENEAFF. The CDR3 bases are TGTGCCAGCAGTTCGGAGGGGGCGGGCGAGAATGAAGCTTTCTTT.

About this clone: In the same sample, other DNA sequences code for this CDR3. This rearrangement joins TRBV12-5 to TRBJ2-5; 7 bases are a match to TRBD2. Germline V lookup: CDR1 LGHNT, CDR2 FRNRAP. The CDR3 totals 14 residues. V gave up 5 bases and J gave up 2 bases; unmatched junction bases: 5. The CDR3 DNA follows: TGTGCTAGTGGTCCTGGGGGGGGGCAAGAGACCCAGTACTTC. Amino acids: CASGPGGGQETQYF.

The CDR3 sequence is CASSSPLNGRDFYEQYF. The CDR3 region has the DNA TGTGCCAGCAGTTCCCCACTTAATGGGCGGGATTTTTACGAGCAGTACTTC. The rearrangement links TRBV27 to TRBJ2-7; D is perhaps TRBD2 (6 bases). The CDR3 has 17 residues. V was trimmed by 4 bases and J by 4 bases, leaving 23 bases between them. Germline loops: CDR1 MNHEY, CDR2 SMNVEV (reference sequence).

The V call is TRBV27, the J call TRBJ2-1; D might be TRBD2 (6 bases). This CDR3 contains 13 residues. Germline assignment: CDR1 MNHEY and CDR2 SMNVEV (reference sequence). V lost 5 bases, J lost 6 bases, and 11 bases lay in between. The CDR3 coding sequence is TGTGCCAGCAGTAGGTGGGGGGTCAATGAGCAGTTCTTC. Its translation is CASSRWGVNEQFF.

The rearrangement joins TRBV20-1 to TRBJ2-3, with D hard to call. Trimming removed 6 bases at V and 2 bases at J, with 6 bases between. The CDR3 is 11 amino acids. Germline CDR1 reads DFQATT; CDR2 reads SNEGSKA (reference sequence). The DNA of the CDR3 is TGCAGTGCCTACATCACAGATACGCAGTATTTT. Protein sequence: CSAYITDTQYF.

This sequence joins TRBV18 and TRBJ1-2; D is uncertain. CDR1 is KGHSH, CDR2 LQKENI, per germline. The CDR3 runs to 16 residues. The ends were cut back, 2 bases at V and 4 bases at J, with 17 bases in the middle. CDR3 sequence (DNA): TGTGCCAGCTCACCAGTTTCCCACCAGTCTACCTATGGCTACACCTTC. Its translation is CASSPVSHQSTYGYTF.

Of note for this clone: The sample contains more than one DNA sequence encoding this CDR3. The V and J genes are TRBV5-1 and TRBJ2-1; 10 nucleotides line up with TRBD2. Looked up from germline, CDR1 is SGHRS and CDR2 is YFSETQ. The CDR3 has 16 residues. V dropped 2 bases and J dropped 3; count of bases not matched to a gene: 5. CDR3 protein: CASSLVAGGGYNEQFF. In DNA form, the CDR3 reads TGCGCCAGCAGCTTAGTAGCGGGAGGAGGCTACAATGAGCAGTTCTTC.

This clone was counted a single time. The chain combines TRBV18 with TRBJ2-6; D is perhaps TRBD2 (6 bases). CDR1 and CDR2 from the germline V gene are KGHSH and LQKENI. The CDR3 extends over 20 amino acids. Trimming took 0 bases from V and 0 from J, leaving 18 bases between them. The CDR3 nucleotides are TGTGCCAGCTCACCACCGCTACTTCAGCGGGTCCCCTCTGGGGCCAACGTCCTGACTTTC. It translates to CASSPPLLQRVPSGANVLTF.

This rearrangement joins TRBV14 to TRBJ2-7; TRBD2 matches at 10 bases. The V gene's germline CDR1 is SGHDN and CDR2 FVKESK. This CDR3 has 19 residues. The V and J ends lost 5 bases and 2 bases, in that order; junction bases with no gene match: 18. The CDR3 loop is CASSSRLGAGGLLTYEQYF. The CDR3 nucleotides are TGTGCCAGCAGCTCTAGACTTGGAGCGGGAGGGCTCCTCACCTACGAGCAGTACTTC.

V usage is TRBV9 and J usage is TRBJ2-4, with D possibly matching TRBD2 (6 bases). Germline values: CDR1 SGDLS, CDR2 YYNGEE. V was pared by 0 bases and J by 0 bases, with 19 bases between. The CDR3 loop spans 19 amino acids. The CDR3 is CASSVVRGRRARAKNIQYF. The DNA for the CDR3 is TGTGCCAGCAGCGTAGTGCGCGGGCGGAGGGCACGAGCCAAAAACATTCAGTACTTC.

The chain uses TRBV28 and TRBJ2-7, with D possibly being TRBD1 or TRBD2 (6 bases each). The CDR3 loop spans 16 amino acids. CDR1 and CDR2 from the germline V gene are MDHEN and SYDVKM. The V end lost 6 bases, the J end lost 0 bases, and 18 bases lay between the germline ends. Here the CDR3 reads CASSPVGGSSSYEQYF. CDR3 DNA: TGTGCCAGCAGCCCGGTGGGGGGCTCCAGCTCCTACGAGCAGTACTTC. The full variable domain, with the rest looked up from reference TRBV28 and TRBJ2-7, is DVKVTQSSRYLVKRTGEKVFLECVQDMDHENMFWYRQDPGLGLRLIYFSYDVKMKEKGDIPEGYSVSREKKERFSLILESASTNQTSMYLCASSPVGGSSSYEQYFGPGTRLTVT.

This clone was counted a single time. The chain combines TRBV7-9 with TRBJ2-7; perhaps TRBD1 as D (7 bases). Between the trimmed V and J ends, which lost 4 bases and 1 base, there was a span of 17 bases. CDR3 length: 16 amino acids. The germline CDR1 and CDR2 sequences are SEHNR and FQNEAQ (reference sequence). In DNA, the CDR3 is TGTGCCAGCAGCTACAGGGGCGGGGACAGATCCTACGAGCAGTACTTC. Residues: CASSYRGGDRSYEQYF.

V is TRBV10-3 and J is TRBJ1-1, with 8 nucleotides matching TRBD1. The trim removed 10 bases at V and 5 bases at J, leaving 6 bases unmatched. This CDR3 is 12 amino acids long. Germline values: CDR1 ENHRY, CDR2 SYGVKD. The CDR3 nucleotides read TGTGCCACCTACAGGGGGGGTACTGAAGCTTTCTTT. The encoded protein is CATYRGGTEAFF.

This chain connects TRBV6-6 to TRBJ2-1; 8 bases line up with TRBD2. Germline V gives CDR1 MNHNY, CDR2 SVGAGI (reference sequence). V shed 10 bases and J 4 bases; nucleotides not matched to a gene: 6. The length of the CDR3 is 13 residues. CDR3 nucleotide sequence: TGTGCCACCCGGGAGGGTGGGTACAATGAGCAGTTCTTC. Protein: CATREGGYNEQFF.